The 22 T cell receptor beta chains below were found in one sample sequenced in a study of cytomegalovirus exposure and HLA in healthy donors. The PCR made use of 60 Vbeta and 13 Jbeta primers. Data came from immunoSEQ multiplex PCR; TCRdb stores just in-frame clones and leaves some out. The table shows about 160,000 clones, with more than 65% occurring only once. Sequenced material: PBMCs. The origin of the receptors is a woman aged 45-60 years in good health and CMV-seronegative.

The V and J genes are TRBV6-1 and TRBJ2-1; no reliable D call. The CDR3 loop spans 12 amino acids. V lost 7 bases, J lost 3 bases, and 7 bases lay in between. In germline, CDR1 is MNHNS, CDR2 SASEGT. Here the CDR3 DNA reads TGTGCCAGCATAGTGAACTACAATGAGCAGTTCTTC. Translated: CASIVNYNEQFF.

The chain has TRBV5-8 and TRBJ2-7, with TRBD2 matching over 14 bases. This CDR3 spans 18 amino acids. V lost 1 base, J lost 2 bases, and 8 bases stayed unmatched. Germline values: CDR1 SGHTS, CDR2 YDEGEE. The CDR3 region is CASSLLRLAGGPPYEQYF. The CDR3 DNA reads TGTGCCAGCAGCTTGCTTCGACTAGCGGGGGGGCCTCCCTACGAGCAGTACTTC. The full variable domain, its missing parts supplied by reference TRBV5-8 and TRBJ2-7, is EAGVTQSPTHLIKTRGQQATLRCSPISGHTSVYWYQQALGLGLQFLLWYDEGEERNRGNFPPRFSGRQFPNYSSELNVNALELEDSALYLCASSLLRLAGGPPYEQYFGPGTRLTVT.

CDR3: CASSRRPTSGNTGELFF. The DNA for the CDR3 is TGTGCCAGCTCAAGACGACCGACTAGCGGCAACACCGGGGAGCTGTTTTTT. V usage is TRBV18 and J usage is TRBJ2-2; 9 bases match TRBD2. Germline values: CDR1 KGHSH, CDR2 LQKENI. This CDR3 contains 17 residues. V was clipped by 5 bases and J by 2 bases; unmatched bases: 9. The entire variable domain, with the rest obtained from reference TRBV18 and TRBJ2-2, is as follows: NAGVMQNPRHLVRRRGQEARLRCSPMKGHSHVYWYRQLPEEGLKFMVYLQKENIIDESGMPKERFSAEFPKEGPSILRIQQVVRGDSAAYFCASSRRPTSGNTGELFFGEGSRLTVL.

V gene TRBV7-2 combines with J gene TRBJ1-1, with TRBD1 matching 7 bases. The germline gives CDR1 SGHTA, CDR2 FQGNSA. The CDR3 runs 15 residues. J was trimmed by 1 base and V by 5 bases; bases with no gene match: 7. This chain's CDR3 is CASSLYRGRNTEAFF. In nucleotides, the CDR3 is TGTGCCAGCAGCCTATACAGGGGTCGGAACACTGAAGCTTTCTTT.

Worth noting for this clone: The sample carries other DNA sequences with the same CDR3. The rearrangement links TRBV18 to TRBJ2-2; D is possibly TRBD1 (6 bases). CDR1 KGHSH and CDR2 LQKENI come from the germline V gene. This CDR3 has 15 amino acids. V was pared by 2 bases and J by 0 bases, with 7 bases between. CDR3 protein: CASSPGTPNTGELFF. CDR3 nucleotides: TGTGCCAGCTCACCAGGGACACCGAACACCGGGGAGCTGTTTTTT. Filled out from reference TRBV18 and TRBJ2-2, the complete variable domain reads NAGVMQNPRHLVRRRGQEARLRCSPMKGHSHVYWYRQLPEEGLKFMVYLQKENIIDESGMPKERFSAEFPKEGPSILRIQQVVRGDSAAYFCASSPGTPNTGELFFGEGSRLTVL.

CDR3 sequence (DNA): TGTGCCAGCAGCTTGACAGCCTCAACCCCTAAGCAGTTCTTC. It is translated as CASSLTASTPKQFF. J is TRBJ2-1 and V is TRBV11-3; a possible D gene is TRBD1 (5 bases). Per the germline V gene, CDR1 is SGHNT and CDR2 is YENEEA. CDR3 size: 14 residues. V dropped 3 bases and J dropped 11 bases, with 17 bases sitting between them. The full variable domain, its missing parts supplied by reference TRBV11-3 and TRBJ2-1, is EAGVVQSPRYKIIEKKQPVAFWCNPISGHNTLYWYLQNLGQGPELLIRYENEEAVDDSQLPKDRFSAERLKGVDSTLKIQPAELGDSAVYLCASSLTASTPKQFFGPGTRLTVL.

This sequence joins TRBV19 and TRBJ1-4; weak D call: TRBD1 (5 bases). This CDR3 region has 12 residues. Germline CDR1 is LNHDA and CDR2 is SQIVND (reference sequence). V was trimmed by 5 bases and J by 8 bases, leaving 9 bases between them. CDR3 in DNA: TGTGCCAGTAGTCACGACAGAGAAAAACTGTTTTTT. This translates into CASSHDREKLFF. The variable domain in full, completed from reference TRBV19 and TRBJ1-4, reads DGGITQSPKYLFRKEGQNVTLSCEQNLNHDAMYWYRQDPGQGLRLIYYSQIVNDFQKGDIAEGYSVSREKKESFPLTVTSAQKNPTAFYLCASSHDREKLFFGSGTQLSVL.

CDR3 in amino acids: CATSRETGGSGNTIYF. In nucleotides, the CDR3 is TGTGCCACCAGCAGAGAAACAGGGGGCTCTGGAAACACCATATATTTT. V usage is TRBV15 and J usage is TRBJ1-3, with TRBD1 matching 8 bases. CDR3 size: 16 residues. The germline gives CDR1 LNHNV, CDR2 YYDKDF (reference sequence). Trimming cost V 0 bases and J 0 bases; bases outside gene matches: 1.

The chain links TRBV5-1 to TRBJ1-4; D not resolved. V lost 0 bases and J 8 bases, leaving 14 bases between the germline ends. This CDR3 spans 15 amino acids. The germline gives CDR1 SGHRS, CDR2 YFSETQ. The CDR3 DNA reads TGCGCCAGCAGCTTGGCCCCCAGCCCGGGGGAAAAACTGTTTTTT. This gives the protein CASSLAPSPGEKLFF.

The chain links TRBV5-1 to TRBJ2-1; 8 bases match TRBD1. This CDR3 is 15 amino acids long. Per the germline V gene, CDR1 is SGHRS and CDR2 is YFSETQ. With 0 bases clipped from V and 5 bases from J, the junction kept 4 bases outside the gene matches. CDR3 DNA: TGCGCCAGCAGCTTGGGACAGGGGATGCACAATGAGCAGTTCTTC. This gives the protein CASSLGQGMHNEQFF.

This clone was detected only once. This chain uses TRBV9 with TRBJ1-1, with 10 bases aligning to TRBD1. Germline loops: CDR1 SGDLS, CDR2 YYNGEE. J was trimmed by 8 bases and V by 4 bases; bases with no gene match: 17. The CDR3 consists of 17 residues. CDR3 in DNA: TGTGCCAGCAGCCCAGGGACAGGGGCTGGGCCACGTGGGGAAGCTTTCTTT. Amino acid sequence: CASSPGTGAGPRGEAFF.

This clone is a singleton in its sample. The chain employs TRBV7-2 and TRBJ2-7, with D possibly TRBD1 on 5 matching bases. V lost 7 bases and J lost 4, with 20 bases in between. This CDR3 has 15 amino acids. Germline-derived CDR1 and CDR2 are SGHTA and FQGNSA. CDR3 protein: CASIIQGRNGYEQYF. DNA of the CDR3: TGTGCCAGCATCATTCAGGGAAGAAATGGATACGAGCAGTACTTC.

V and J are TRBV9 and TRBJ1-4; 8 bases are a match to TRBD1. Germline-derived CDR1 and CDR2 are SGDLS and YYNGEE. This CDR3 has 16 residues. Germline trimming cut 0 bases from V and 8 bases from J; bases unmatched to any gene: 9. For the CDR3, the DNA is TGTGCCAGCAGCGTAGGAGGTTACAGGGGGGAAGAAAAACTGTTTTTT. Translating gives CASSVGGYRGEEKLFF.

The rearrangement joins TRBV7-2 to TRBJ2-3; 16 bases are shared with TRBD2. The germline V gene has CDR1 SGHTA and CDR2 FQGNSA. J lost 4 bases, V lost 1 base, and 5 bases had no gene match. CDR3 size: 18 residues. This CDR3 is CASSLEGTSGRAPDTQYF. As DNA, the CDR3 is TGTGCCAGCAGCTTAGAAGGGACTAGCGGGAGGGCGCCAGATACGCAGTATTTT. The full variable domain, completed using reference TRBV7-2 and TRBJ2-3, is GAGVSQSPSNKVTEKGKDVELRCDPISGHTALYWYRQSLGQGLEFLIYFQGNSAPDKSGLPSDRFSAERTGGSVSTLTIQRTQQEDSAVYLCASSLEGTSGRAPDTQYFGPGTRLTVL.

This sequence joins TRBV7-6 and TRBJ2-7, with TRBD1 as a possible D gene (6 bases). Trimming took off 5 bases at V and 7 bases at J, with 21 bases between the two ends. CDR3 length: 15 amino acids. Per germline, CDR1 SGHVS and CDR2 FNYEAQ. The CDR3 loop reads CASSARTAGVGEQYF. In nucleotides, the CDR3 is TGTGCCAGCAGCGCAAGGACAGCCGGAGTGGGTGAGCAGTACTTC.

The V call is TRBV7-3, the J call TRBJ1-6, with D unresolved. The CDR3 is made up of 16 amino acids. The V end was cut by 1 base, the J end by 4 bases, with 11 bases between. Germline V lookup: CDR1 SGHTA, CDR2 FQGTGA. CDR3 sequence: CASSLIGGFYNSPLHF. The CDR3 DNA sequence: TGTGCCAGCAGCTTAATCGGAGGTTTTTATAATTCACCCCTCCACTTT.

The rearrangement uses TRBV5-1 and TRBJ2-7; maybe TRBD2 (7 bases). This CDR3 has 15 residues. V was shortened by 0 bases and J by 3 bases, with 13 bases between the two germline ends. Germline V CDR1 and CDR2: SGHRS, YFSETQ. CDR3 amino acids: CASSLDREGYYEQYF. In DNA form, the CDR3 reads TGCGCCAGCAGCTTGGACAGGGAGGGATACTACGAGCAGTACTTC.

The V and J genes are TRBV18 and TRBJ1-2; D is possibly TRBD1 (6 bases). The ends were cut back, 2 bases at V and 5 bases at J, with 9 bases in the middle. Germline CDR1 is KGHSH and CDR2 is LQKENI. This CDR3 is 13 amino acids long. Here the CDR3 reads CASSPTGWYGYTF. DNA for the CDR3: TGTGCCAGCTCACCAACAGGGTGGTATGGCTACACCTTC. The variable domain in full, with the rest retrieved from reference TRBV18 and TRBJ1-2, is NAGVMQNPRHLVRRRGQEARLRCSPMKGHSHVYWYRQLPEEGLKFMVYLQKENIIDESGMPKERFSAEFPKEGPSILRIQQVVRGDSAAYFCASSPTGWYGYTFGSGTRLTVV.

The V gene is TRBV10-3, the J gene TRBJ1-5, with TRBD1 matching 11 bases. The trim removed 8 bases at V and 0 bases at J, leaving 18 bases unmatched. Looked up from germline, CDR1 is ENHRY and CDR2 is SYGVKD. The CDR3 has 20 amino acids. The CDR3 bases are TGTGCCATCGGGGAAAGGAACCCGGGACAGGGGGGTTTTAGCAATCAGCCCCAGCATTTT. Its translation: CAIGERNPGQGGFSNQPQHF.

The J gene is TRBJ2-7, the V gene TRBV7-2; 7 bases are shared with TRBD1. This CDR3 is 15 amino acids long. Germline CDR1 and CDR2: SGHTA and FQGNSA. V was pared by 3 bases and J by 2 bases, with 7 bases of the junction left unmatched. The CDR3 nucleotides are TGTGCCAGCAGCTTTGACAGGGAGTTCACCTACGAGCAGTACTTC. This gives the protein CASSFDREFTYEQYF.

The chain has TRBV7-2 and TRBJ2-2, with TRBD1 as a possible D gene (5 bases). This CDR3 has 14 amino acids. V shed 6 bases and J shed 6 bases, with 14 bases lying between them. From germline, CDR1 is SGHTA and CDR2 FQGNSA. CDR3 sequence: CASSTRGLPGELFF. The CDR3 DNA reads TGTGCCAGCAGTACAAGGGGATTGCCCGGGGAGCTGTTTTTT.

The chain couples TRBV6-5 to TRBJ2-7; 7 nucleotides match TRBD2. Germline CDR1 is MNHEY and CDR2 is SVGAGI. After removal of 2 bases from V and 3 bases from J, the junction contained 7 bases not matched to a gene. This CDR3 spans 15 amino acids. CDR3 in amino acids: CASSYPRGGNYEQYF. The DNA of the CDR3 is TGTGCCAGCAGTTACCCACGCGGGGGAAACTACGAGCAGTACTTC.